The 21 T cell receptor beta chains below come from one sample, sequenced in a study of Ad26.COV2.S vaccination and SARS-CoV-2 variants. Treatment given: 15 to 20 received Ad26.COV2.S at low or high dose, single or two shots; roughly five received placebo; per-sample allocation not given. Sampling occurred on day 63 after the first vaccine or placebo injection. Some clones are missing from TCRdb's copy, which holds only in-frame ones; the method was immunoSEQ multiplex PCR. This table holds 430,000 or so clones, about 93% found once. Specimen: peripheral blood, collected in a trial of Ad26.COV2.S vaccine versus placebo. The receptors were gathered from a person aged 18 to 59 who received the Ad26.COV2.S COVID-19 vaccine or a placebo.

CDR3 DNA sequence: TGTGCCAGCAGCTTAGTATCCAGCAATGAGCAGTTCTTC. This encodes CASSLVSSNEQFF. The chain couples TRBV7-2 to TRBJ2-1; D uncertain. CDR1 is SGHTA and CDR2 is FQGNSA in the germline V gene. V lost 1 base, J lost 6 bases, and 7 bases lay in between. CDR3 size: 13 residues.

This clone was detected only a few times. The gene calls are TRBV27 and TRBJ1-1; no firm D call. The CDR3 runs to 14 residues. Germline CDR1 reads MNHEY; CDR2 reads SMNVEV (reference sequence). Trimming took 6 bases from V and 1 from J, leaving 12 bases between them. The CDR3 sequence is CASRGSGENTEAFF. The CDR3 nucleotides are TGTGCCAGCAGGGGTTCCGGTGAGAACACTGAAGCTTTCTTT.

This clone was counted between two and nine times. The CDR3 loop reads CASSESEPGTQYF. CDR3 in DNA: TGTGCCAGCAGTGAGAGCGAACCGGGGACCCAGTACTTC. The gene calls are TRBV6-1 and TRBJ2-5; D is unresolved. Germline CDR1 MNHNS, CDR2 SASEGT. V lost 3 bases to trimming and J lost 7 bases, with 12 bases between them. The CDR3 has 13 amino acids.

V gene TRBV7-2 combines with J gene TRBJ1-2; a weak D match, TRBD1 (5 bases). The V end was cut by 5 bases, the J end by 0 bases, with 10 bases between. Per the germline V gene, CDR1 is SGHTA and CDR2 is FQGNSA. CDR3 length equals 14 residues. CDR3 coding DNA: TGTGCCAGCAGCGTGGGGCTTGCTAACTATGGCTACACCTTC. Protein: CASSVGLANYGYTF.

This clone was detected a few times. The chain carries TRBV11-2 and TRBJ2-7; the D gene is possibly TRBD1 (6 bases). Germline V CDR1 and CDR2: SGHAT, FQNNGV. Trimming shortened V by 4 bases and J by 2 bases, and 9 bases separated the two germline ends. CDR3 length: 13 amino acids. CDR3 coding DNA: TGTGCCAGCAGCTGGGGGCGAACCTACGAGCAGTACTTC. Protein product: CASSWGRTYEQYF.

This sequence joins TRBV6-6 and TRBJ2-2, with 10 nucleotides matching TRBD2. Trimming at V came to 5 bases and at J to 6 bases, leaving 0 bases not matched to a gene. CDR3 size: 13 residues. The germline V gene has CDR1 MNHNY and CDR2 SVGAGI (reference sequence). The CDR3 region is CASSGLAAGELFF. In nucleotides, the CDR3 is TGTGCCAGCAGTGGACTAGCGGCCGGGGAGCTGTTTTTT.

This chain joins TRBV5-4 and TRBJ1-1, with D perhaps matching TRBD1 (5 bases). Per germline, CDR1 SGHNT and CDR2 YYREEE (reference sequence). This CDR3 has 15 residues. The ends were cut back, 0 bases at V and 0 bases at J, with 9 bases in the middle. CDR3 sequence (DNA): TGTGCCAGCAGCTTGGTTGGGGGAATGAACACTGAAGCTTTCTTT. As protein: CASSLVGGMNTEAFF.

The chain couples TRBV4-3 to TRBJ1-2; D uncertain. The CDR3 runs 14 residues. Trimming removed 6 bases from V and 0 bases from J, with 11 bases in between. Germline assignment: CDR1 LGHNA and CDR2 YSLEER. The CDR3 loop is CASRRGLSNYGYTF. CDR3 coding DNA: TGCGCCAGCAGGAGAGGACTTTCTAACTATGGCTACACCTTC.

The CDR3 region is CSVEAQGAAQYF. In DNA form, the CDR3 reads TGCAGCGTTGAAGCCCAGGGGGCGGCGCAGTACTTC. The rearrangement uses TRBV29-1 and TRBJ2-7, with TRBD1 matching over 8 bases. The CDR3 length is 12 residues. V dropped 1 base and J dropped 9; count of bases not matched to a gene: 5. The germline V gene has CDR1 SQVTM and CDR2 ANQGSEA.

The chain is built from TRBV7-2 and TRBJ2-5, with D uncertain. Per germline, CDR1 SGHTA and CDR2 FQGNSA. Trimming shortened V by 3 bases and J by 5 bases, and 19 bases separated the two germline ends. The CDR3 is made up of 16 amino acids. CDR3 protein: CASSFGALGFQETQYF. The CDR3 bases are TGTGCCAGCAGCTTTGGCGCCCTGGGGTTCCAGGAGACCCAGTACTTC. The full variable domain, in which reference TRBV7-2 and TRBJ2-5 provide the parts outside the CDR3, is GAGVSQSPSNKVTEKGKDVELRCDPISGHTALYWYRQSLGQGLEFLIYFQGNSAPDKSGLPSDRFSAERTGGSVSTLTIQRTQQEDSAVYLCASSFGALGFQETQYFGPGTRLLVL.

The genes are TRBV6-1 and TRBJ2-7; D is unclear. The V gene lost 3 bases and the J gene lost 4 bases, with 10 bases spanning the gap. CDR1 is MNHNS, CDR2 SASEGT, per germline. The CDR3 runs to 13 residues. CDR3: CASSDPQLYEQYF. The CDR3 DNA reads TGTGCCAGCAGTGACCCTCAACTATACGAGCAGTACTTC.

The chain combines TRBV27 with TRBJ1-2; TRBD1 aligns across 7 bases. Germline assignment: CDR1 MNHEY and CDR2 SMNVEV (reference sequence). Trimming at V came to 3 bases and at J to 3 bases, leaving 4 bases not matched to a gene. This CDR3 comprises 14 residues. DNA of the CDR3: TGTGCCAGCAGTTTGGGACAGAACTACTATGGCTACACCTTC. It codes for CASSLGQNYYGYTF.

This chain uses TRBV28 with TRBJ1-1; the D is unclear. The CDR3 sequence is 14 residues long. Germline-derived CDR1 and CDR2 are MDHEN and SYDVKM. The germline V and J ends were trimmed by 7 bases and 2 bases, with 14 bases remaining between them. CDR3 residues: CASTQPRANTEAFF. CDR3 nucleotides: TGTGCCAGCACCCAACCCCGAGCCAACACTGAAGCTTTCTTT.

The chain has TRBV27 and TRBJ2-7; 9 bases align to TRBD2. CDR1 and CDR2 from the germline V gene are MNHEY and SMNVEV (reference sequence). CDR3 length equals 16 residues. Germline trimming cut 5 bases from V and 1 base from J; bases unmatched to any gene: 9. CDR3 sequence reads: CASSNLPGLASYEQYF. The CDR3 DNA reads as TGTGCCAGCAGTAACCTCCCGGGACTAGCATCCTACGAGCAGTACTTC.

The V and J genes are TRBV19 and TRBJ1-1; 11 bases match TRBD1. Germline trimming cut 4 bases from V and 4 bases from J; bases unmatched to any gene: 17. Germline V CDR1 and CDR2: LNHDA, SQIVND (reference sequence). This CDR3 region has 19 residues. CDR3: CASSTGQGALGWLGTEAFF. The CDR3 DNA is TGTGCCAGTAGTACCGGACAGGGGGCGCTTGGGTGGTTGGGCACTGAAGCTTTCTTT.

The J gene is TRBJ1-6, the V gene TRBV10-3, with 7 bases aligning to TRBD1. Germline CDR1 ENHRY, CDR2 SYGVKD. V lost 5 bases to trimming and J lost 7 bases; unmatched junction nucleotides: 5. This CDR3 is 14 amino acids long. The CDR3 loop reads CAISNSQGNSPLHF. Written as DNA, the CDR3 is TGTGCCATCAGTAACTCACAGGGGAATTCACCCCTCCACTTT.

The chain employs TRBV28 and TRBJ2-7; 8 bases fit TRBD2. Losses at the gene ends were 6 bases for V and 4 bases for J; bases not matched to a gene: 5. This CDR3 is 13 amino acids long. Germline V gives CDR1 MDHEN, CDR2 SYDVKM. DNA of the CDR3: TGTGCCAGCAGGACGAGCGGGGGATACGAGCAGTACTTC. Protein product: CASRTSGGYEQYF.

The V and J genes are TRBV7-2 and TRBJ2-1, with D unclear. V lost 1 base and J 5 bases, leaving 6 bases between the germline ends. Germline V gene sequence: CDR1 SGHTA, CDR2 FQGNSA. This CDR3 spans 13 amino acids. DNA of the CDR3: TGTGCCAGCAGCTTAGATCTGGACAATGAGCAGTTCTTC. Encoded protein: CASSLDLDNEQFF.

The J gene is TRBJ1-2, the V gene TRBV2; 10 nucleotides line up with TRBD1. Germline CDR1 is SNHLY and CDR2 is FYNNEI. The CDR3 has 16 residues. V shed 4 bases, J shed 4 bases, and the junction held 9 bases outside the gene matches. The CDR3 DNA follows: TGTGCCAGCAGTGTTTTGACAGGGGGCCGAAGCTATGGCTACACCTTC. The encoded protein is CASSVLTGGRSYGYTF.

The chain employs TRBV10-3 and TRBJ2-5; unclear D gene. The germline CDR1 and CDR2 sequences are ENHRY and SYGVKD. V was trimmed by 4 bases and J by 0 bases, leaving 3 bases between them. The CDR3 runs 12 residues. For the CDR3, the DNA is TGTGCCATCAGTGGTGACCAAGAGACCCAGTACTTC. Protein sequence: CAISGDQETQYF.

The V gene is TRBV11-2, the J gene TRBJ2-2; 8 bases fit TRBD1. The V and J ends lost 6 bases and 5 bases, in that order; junction bases with no gene match: 2. Germline CDR1 and CDR2: SGHAT and FQNNGV. CDR3 length equals 13 residues. The CDR3: CASRQGATGELFF. The CDR3 DNA sequence: TGTGCCAGCAGGCAGGGGGCGACCGGGGAGCTGTTTTTT.